These T cell receptor beta chains were read from a single sample in a study of blood T cell repertoires in COVID-19. The data were produced by immunoSEQ multiplex PCR, yet TCRdb's version contains in-frame clones alone and is incomplete. This table has roughly 70,000 clones, approximately 88% appearing once. The sample consisted of peripheral blood. These receptor sequences come from a woman in her seventies with acute or convalescent COVID-19. CDR3s leave out the opening cysteine and the closing phenylalanine or tryptophan. Fields, in order: V gene, D gene, J gene, CDR3 protein. A D gene is named only where the DNA matches it firmly.

V: TRBV30
D: .
J: TRBJ1-5
CDR3: AWSGLAGNQPQH

V: TRBV19
D: TRBD2
J: TRBJ2-1
CDR3: ASSILAGFLNEQF

V: TRBV27
D: .
J: TRBJ2-1
CDR3: ASRKEGARYNEQF

V: TRBV27
D: .
J: TRBJ1-5
CDR3: ASSTGRGQPQH

V: TRBV5-5
D: .
J: TRBJ2-7
CDR3: ASRQRWQQQYEQY

V: TRBV6-5
D: .
J: TRBJ2-5
CDR3: ASSPLRRDETQY

V: TRBV4-3
D: TRBD1
J: TRBJ1-6
CDR3: ASSYSPRGDNSPLH

V: TRBV20-1
D: .
J: TRBJ1-2
CDR3: SASLPLSNYGYT

V: TRBV7-9
D: .
J: TRBJ1-4
CDR3: ASSRGEIEKLF

V: TRBV19
D: TRBD1
J: TRBJ1-6
CDR3: ASSPGQGDSPLH

V: TRBV28
D: .
J: TRBJ1-4
CDR3: ASSLPRSDEKLF

V: TRBV20-1
D: .
J: TRBJ1-1
CDR3: SAVRGTEAF

V: TRBV5-1
D: .
J: TRBJ2-2
CDR3: ASSLDSGSGELF

V: TRBV7-3
D: TRBD1
J: TRBJ2-7
CDR3: ASSPQGGQYEQY

V: TRBV7-9
D: TRBD1
J: TRBJ1-1
CDR3: ASSSLQGTEAF

V: TRBV9
D: .
J: TRBJ2-7
CDR3: ASSREGIPSYEQY

V: TRBV3-1/TRBV3-2
D: .
J: TRBJ1-2
CDR3: ASSQDGRTRGGYT

V: TRBV3-1/TRBV3-2
D: TRBD1
J: TRBJ1-5
CDR3: ASSLGQGNQPQH

V: TRBV7-9
D: TRBD1
J: TRBJ1-5
CDR3: ASSSGTASNQPQH

V: TRBV5-1
D: .
J: TRBJ1-5
CDR3: ASSLEGGASNQPQH

V: TRBV6-5
D: TRBD1
J: TRBJ1-2
CDR3: ASSYRDRGNYGYT

V: TRBV5-6
D: TRBD1
J: TRBJ1-5
CDR3: ASSLTGQGARQPQH

V: TRBV29-1
D: .
J: TRBJ2-1
CDR3: SVPFSYNEQF

V: TRBV10-3
D: TRBD1
J: TRBJ1-5
CDR3: AISGTGADVGPQH

V: TRBV30
D: .
J: TRBJ1-5
CDR3: AWSPRMGRGGNQPQH

V: TRBV28
D: .
J: TRBJ1-5
CDR3: ASSLTLGNQPQH

V: TRBV9
D: TRBD1
J: TRBJ2-1
CDR3: ASSVGTGGPLFGNEQF

V: TRBV12-5
D: .
J: TRBJ1-1
CDR3: ASGLVRGFHTEAF

V: TRBV2
D: .
J: TRBJ1-1
CDR3: ASRAENTEAF

V: TRBV10-3
D: .
J: TRBJ1-4
CDR3: AISDWGGDEKLF

V: TRBV27
D: .
J: TRBJ2-4
CDR3: ASKGDRNRDIQY

V: TRBV5-6
D: .
J: TRBJ1-3
CDR3: ASSLVAARDTIY

V: TRBV6-2/TRBV6-3
D: .
J: TRBJ2-7
CDR3: ASSYPSLVEQY

V: TRBV28
D: .
J: TRBJ1-2
CDR3: ASPTVNYGYT

V: TRBV29-1
D: .
J: TRBJ1-1
CDR3: SVRRPLNTEAF

V: TRBV4-2
D: .
J: TRBJ1-3
CDR3: ASSPQTGVSGNTIY

V: TRBV15
D: TRBD2
J: TRBJ2-4
CDR3: ATTNGGGKNIQY

V: TRBV27
D: .
J: TRBJ1-6
CDR3: ASSLSAWGNSPLH

V: TRBV24-1
D: .
J: TRBJ1-4
CDR3: ATSDGATNEKLF

V: TRBV24-1
D: .
J: TRBJ1-2
CDR3: ATSEPPGEAYT

V: TRBV7-9
D: .
J: TRBJ2-5
CDR3: ASSSTGYGETQY

V: TRBV19
D: TRBD2
J: TRBJ2-4
CDR3: ASSIRGLAGWDKAKNIQY

V: TRBV5-1
D: TRBD1
J: TRBJ1-3
CDR3: ASSRDRMEGNTIY

V: TRBV7-2
D: .
J: TRBJ1-1
CDR3: ASSLGGSNTEAF

V: TRBV18
D: .
J: TRBJ2-7
CDR3: ASSPGGTYEQY

V: TRBV28
D: TRBD1
J: TRBJ1-5
CDR3: ASSPNPEQGEYGNQPQH

V: TRBV30
D: .
J: TRBJ1-1
CDR3: AWSVRGGTEAF

V: TRBV20-1
D: .
J: TRBJ1-2
CDR3: SASTRGYGYT

V: TRBV19
D: TRBD2
J: TRBJ2-2
CDR3: ATGTSGRTGELF

V: TRBV11-3
D: .
J: TRBJ1-1
CDR3: ASSPRGGAEAF

V: TRBV5-1
D: TRBD1
J: TRBJ2-5
CDR3: ASSRQGAQGTQY

V: TRBV3-1/TRBV3-2
D: TRBD2
J: TRBJ2-7
CDR3: ASSFWTSGNEQY